A single sample gave rise to the 14 T cell receptor beta chains below, sequenced in a study of blood T cell repertoires in COVID-19. TCRdb's table, derived via immunoSEQ multiplex PCR, lists solely in-frame clones and lacks some. The sample carries 60,000 to 95,000 clones, roughly 90% recorded once. Sequencing was carried out using peripheral blood. The source is a woman older than 75 with active or convalescent COVID-19.

The CDR3 loop reads CASSITAESSYNEQFF. The CDR3 nucleotides read TGCGCCAGCAGCATTACAGCGGAGAGCTCCTACAATGAGCAGTTCTTC. The rearrangement joins TRBV4-3 to TRBJ2-1; tentatively, D is TRBD2 (5 bases). This CDR3 is built from 16 residues. CDR1 is LGHNA, CDR2 YSLEER, per germline. V lost 5 bases, J lost 0 bases, and 14 bases lay in between.

This clone was seen once. The chain links TRBV5-1 to TRBJ2-6; D is unclear. Per the germline V gene, CDR1 is SGHRS and CDR2 is YFSETQ. This CDR3 spans 14 amino acids. V was cut by 6 bases and J by 0 bases, with 7 bases left in between. This CDR3 reads CASTFSSGANVLTF. CDR3 sequence (DNA): TGCGCCAGCACTTTCAGCTCTGGGGCCAACGTCCTGACTTTC.

The genes are TRBV15 and TRBJ1-5; D perhaps matches TRBD1 (5 bases). CDR1 and CDR2 from the germline V gene are LNHNV and YYDKDF (reference sequence). Trimming removed 0 bases at V and 8 bases at J, with 8 bases between. CDR3 size: 13 residues. This CDR3 is CATSRDKGKPQHF. In DNA, the CDR3 is TGTGCCACCAGCAGAGATAAGGGGAAGCCCCAGCATTTT.

This chain uses TRBV7-9 with TRBJ1-2; 9 nucleotides match TRBD1. V trimming: 3 bases; J trimming: 2 bases; junction bases outside the gene matches: 13. From germline, CDR1 is SEHNR and CDR2 FQNEAQ (reference sequence). This CDR3 has 18 amino acids. The CDR3 loop reads CASSLRTGVMLKNYGYTF. The DNA for the CDR3 is TGTGCCAGCAGCTTGAGGACAGGGGTCATGTTGAAGAACTATGGCTACACCTTC.

The chain employs TRBV5-1 and TRBJ2-5; 7 bases line up with TRBD1. The CDR3 length is 15 residues. CDR1 and CDR2 (germline): SGHRS, YFSETQ. Germline trimming cut 3 bases from V and 1 base from J; bases unmatched to any gene: 6. CDR3 DNA sequence: TGCGCCAGCAGCTCAGGTTGGACAGGCCAAGAGACCCAGTACTTC. This encodes CASSSGWTGQETQYF.

This sequence joins TRBV6-5 and TRBJ1-5; 9 nucleotides line up with TRBD1. The trim removed 6 bases at V and 3 bases at J, leaving 6 bases unmatched. The CDR3 sequence is 15 residues long. CDR1 is MNHEY and CDR2 is SVGAGI in the germline V gene. For the CDR3, the DNA is TGTGCCAGCAGGGGCGGGACAGGGTTCAATCAGCCCCAGCATTTT. It translates to CASRGGTGFNQPQHF.

The V and J genes are TRBV4-1 and TRBJ1-1; unclear D gene. Trimming stripped 1 base from V and 4 bases from J, with 19 bases between. Looked up from germline, CDR1 is MGHRA and CDR2 is YSYEKL. This CDR3 comprises 17 residues. In DNA form, the CDR3 reads TGCGCCAGCAGCCAAGTAACTCTTAGTTCAGGTTTCACTGAAGCTTTCTTT. Translating it yields CASSQVTLSSGFTEAFF.

The chain recombines TRBV5-6 with TRBJ2-3, with 9 bases fitting TRBD2. CDR1 and CDR2 (germline): SGHDT, YYEEEE. Germline trimming cut 1 base from V and 2 bases from J; bases unmatched to any gene: 5. This CDR3 comprises 16 residues. The CDR3 spells CASSLSSGGSTDTQYF. In DNA, the CDR3 is TGTGCCAGCAGCTTGTCCAGCGGGGGGTCCACAGATACGCAGTATTTT.

This chain links TRBV6-2 or TRBV6-3 with TRBJ2-1; 15 bases map to TRBD2. Unmatched junction bases numbered 13, after V lost 6 bases and J lost 4 bases. Looked up from germline, CDR1 is MNHEY and CDR2 is SVGEGT. The length of the CDR3 is 19 residues. CDR3 sequence reads: CASSQGLAGGLTRYNEQFF. CDR3 DNA: TGTGCCAGCAGCCAAGGACTAGCGGGGGGGCTAACTAGGTACAATGAGCAGTTCTTC.

This chain uses TRBV28 with TRBJ1-1; weak D call: TRBD1 (5 bases). V was pared by 10 bases and J by 11 bases, with 20 bases between. This CDR3 is 12 amino acids long. The germline V gene has CDR1 MDHEN and CDR2 SYDVKM. This chain's CDR3 is CATSGGVVLAFF. In DNA, the CDR3 is TGTGCCACCTCGGGGGGGGTTGTTTTGGCTTTCTTT.

The chain uses TRBV29-1 and TRBJ2-1; 8 nucleotides align to TRBD1. Trimming removed 5 bases from V and 3 bases from J; junction bases left unmatched: 6. The germline V gene encodes CDR1 SQVTM and CDR2 ANQGSEA. The CDR3 is 14 amino acids. CDR3 in DNA: TGCAGCGTTTTGGGACAGGCGGGCTACAATGAGCAGTTCTTC. Translating it yields CSVLGQAGYNEQFF.

The rearrangement joins TRBV18 to TRBJ1-6; D not certain. The CDR3 has 20 amino acids. Trimming pared 2 bases from V and 0 bases from J, leaving 20 bases between. CDR1 KGHSH and CDR2 LQKENI come from the germline V gene. Here the CDR3 reads CASSPGPSSGLSSYNSPLHF. CDR3 DNA sequence: TGTGCCAGCTCACCAGGTCCATCATCTGGTCTCAGCTCCTATAATTCACCCCTCCACTTT.

CDR3 protein: CASSLIVGYGYTF. The CDR3 region has the DNA TGCGCCAGCAGCCTTATAGTTGGCTATGGCTACACCTTC. J is TRBJ1-2 and V is TRBV5-1, with D unclear. Trimming left V 4 bases short and J 4 bases short, with 11 bases between. This CDR3 is built from 13 residues. CDR1 is SGHRS, CDR2 YFSETQ, per germline.

This chain links TRBV10-3 with TRBJ1-2; tentative D call: TRBD1 (5 bases). Trimming pared 0 bases from V and 4 bases from J, leaving 6 bases between. The CDR3 has 13 amino acids. Germline V CDR1 and CDR2: ENHRY, SYGVKD. The CDR3: CAISESRGYGYTF. The DNA of the CDR3 is TGTGCCATCAGTGAGTCAAGGGGCTATGGCTACACCTTC.